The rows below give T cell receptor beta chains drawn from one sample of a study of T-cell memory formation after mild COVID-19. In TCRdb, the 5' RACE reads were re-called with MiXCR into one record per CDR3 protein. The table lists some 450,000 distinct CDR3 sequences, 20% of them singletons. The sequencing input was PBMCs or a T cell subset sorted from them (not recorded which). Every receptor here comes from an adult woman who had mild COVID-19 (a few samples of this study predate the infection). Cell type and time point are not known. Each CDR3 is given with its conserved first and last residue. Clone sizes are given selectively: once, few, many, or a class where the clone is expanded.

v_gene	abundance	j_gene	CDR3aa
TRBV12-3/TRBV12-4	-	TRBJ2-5	CASSPAEGGYLLAQETQYF
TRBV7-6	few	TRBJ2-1	CASSLGAGLADHNEQFF
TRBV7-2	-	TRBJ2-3	CASSLAPAGGGTDTQYF
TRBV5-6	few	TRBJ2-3	CASSLPGNPLGTQYF
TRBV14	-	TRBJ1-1	CASSPPWTGLVLGEAFF
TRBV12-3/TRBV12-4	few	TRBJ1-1	CASREQGLNTEAFF
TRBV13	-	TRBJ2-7	CASSLRQGIEQYF
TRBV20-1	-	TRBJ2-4	CSASERVAKNIQYF
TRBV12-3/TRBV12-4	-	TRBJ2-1	CASSFWTSGGAYNEQFF
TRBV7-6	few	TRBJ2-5	CASSLGLAGSQETQYF
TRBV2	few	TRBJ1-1	CASSEVAAGAFF
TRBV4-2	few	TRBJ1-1	CASSQEFQGGNTEAFF
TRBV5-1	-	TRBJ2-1	CASSSLLAGGLSNEQFF
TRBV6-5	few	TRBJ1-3	CASSPGTEFSGNTIYF
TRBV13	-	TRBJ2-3	CASSPPDRQRTQYF
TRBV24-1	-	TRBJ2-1	CATSDTTGGGSYNEQFF
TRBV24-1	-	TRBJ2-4	CATSDGNIQYF
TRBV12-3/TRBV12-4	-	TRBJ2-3	CASIAGLSPAGDTQYF
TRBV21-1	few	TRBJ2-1	CASSKLRGDSYNEQFF
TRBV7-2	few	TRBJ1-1	CASSQGQGKGEAFF
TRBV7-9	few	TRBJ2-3	CASSLVKGLAGTTDTQYF
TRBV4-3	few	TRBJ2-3	CASSQPRGPGFADTQYF
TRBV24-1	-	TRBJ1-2	CATSDGSGQIAGYTF
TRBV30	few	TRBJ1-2	CAWRDSGTGKSLRGYTF
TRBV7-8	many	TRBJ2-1	CASSLARLAGGWIF
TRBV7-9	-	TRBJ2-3	CASSELAGGENTQYF
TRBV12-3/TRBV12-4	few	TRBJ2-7	CASSFLAGGVEQYF
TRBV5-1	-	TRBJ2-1	CASSSGTSGSGRYNEQFF
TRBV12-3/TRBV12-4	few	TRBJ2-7	CASRRQGTSYEQYF
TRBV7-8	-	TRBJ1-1	CASSPRRRNTEAFF
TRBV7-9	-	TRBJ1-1	CASSGRGGSPLNTEAFF
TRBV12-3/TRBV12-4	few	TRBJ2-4	CASSGGGQKAKNIQYF
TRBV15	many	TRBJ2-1	CATSRGDLRLGSYNEQFF
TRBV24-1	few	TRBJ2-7	CATKTGTGAYEQYF
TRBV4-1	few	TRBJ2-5	CASSQEPRQETQYF
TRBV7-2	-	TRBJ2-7	CASSLMSEQYF
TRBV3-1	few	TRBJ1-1	CASSLGDLDPEAFF
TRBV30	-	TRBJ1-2	CAWSPTVYYGYTF
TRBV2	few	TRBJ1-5	CASSVTTETYSNQPQHF
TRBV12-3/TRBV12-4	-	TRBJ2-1	CASTPFGGEQFF
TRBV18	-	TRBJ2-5	CASSPDSSEETQYF
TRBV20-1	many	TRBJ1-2	CSASKLGAANGYTF
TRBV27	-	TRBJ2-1	CASRQPGEDEQFF
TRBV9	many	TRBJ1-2	CASSVSSALYGYTF
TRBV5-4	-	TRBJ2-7	CASSLGLDNYEQYF
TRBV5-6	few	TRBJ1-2	CASSAGANYGYTF
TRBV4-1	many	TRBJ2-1	CASSRTGQGSVNNEQFF
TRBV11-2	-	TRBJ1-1	CASSLESQGYTEAFF
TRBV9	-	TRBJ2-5	CASSVGAEETQYF
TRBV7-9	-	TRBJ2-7	CASSFEGDYEQYF
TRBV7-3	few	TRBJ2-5	CASSPSSGGYPPQETQYF
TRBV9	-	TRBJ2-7	CASSGFQGGGSEQYF
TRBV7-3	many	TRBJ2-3	CASSLAGGSTDTQYF
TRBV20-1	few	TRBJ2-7	CSARDPGGFYEQYF
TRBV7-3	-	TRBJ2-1	CASSSPKGGTYNEQFF
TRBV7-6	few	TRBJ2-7	CASSPGPGTVYEQYF
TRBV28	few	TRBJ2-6	CASSWDRGSGANVLTF